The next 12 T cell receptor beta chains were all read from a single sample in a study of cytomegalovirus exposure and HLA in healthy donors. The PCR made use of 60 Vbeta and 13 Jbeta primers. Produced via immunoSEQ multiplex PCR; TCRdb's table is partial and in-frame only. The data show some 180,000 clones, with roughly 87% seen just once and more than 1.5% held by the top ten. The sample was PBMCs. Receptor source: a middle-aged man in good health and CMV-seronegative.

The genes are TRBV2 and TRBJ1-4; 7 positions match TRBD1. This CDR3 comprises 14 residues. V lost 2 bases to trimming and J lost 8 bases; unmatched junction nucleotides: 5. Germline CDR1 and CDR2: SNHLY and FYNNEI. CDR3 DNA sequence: TGTGCCAGCAGTGAACAGGGGGTTCGAGAAAAACTGTTTTTT. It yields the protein CASSEQGVREKLFF.

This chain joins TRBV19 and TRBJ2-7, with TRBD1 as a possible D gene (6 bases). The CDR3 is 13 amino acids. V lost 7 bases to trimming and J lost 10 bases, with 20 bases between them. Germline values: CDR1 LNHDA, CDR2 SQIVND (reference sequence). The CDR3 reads CASNTRGTSNQYF. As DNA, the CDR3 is TGTGCCAGTAACACTAGGGGGACGTCGAATCAGTACTTC. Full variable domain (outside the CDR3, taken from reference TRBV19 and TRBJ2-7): DGGITQSPKYLFRKEGQNVTLSCEQNLNHDAMYWYRQDPGQGLRLIYYSQIVNDFQKGDIAEGYSVSREKKESFPLTVTSAQKNPTAFYLCASNTRGTSNQYFGPGTRLTVT.

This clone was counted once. The CDR3 region has the DNA TGCAGCGTTGCCCAAGGGACAGGGGTCTACGAGCAGTACTTC. This sequence encodes CSVAQGTGVYEQYF. This chain uses TRBV29-1 with TRBJ2-7; 10 positions match TRBD1. Germline V gives CDR1 SQVTM, CDR2 ANQGSEA. V gave up 4 bases and J gave up 3 bases; unmatched junction bases: 6. The CDR3 is 14 residues long.

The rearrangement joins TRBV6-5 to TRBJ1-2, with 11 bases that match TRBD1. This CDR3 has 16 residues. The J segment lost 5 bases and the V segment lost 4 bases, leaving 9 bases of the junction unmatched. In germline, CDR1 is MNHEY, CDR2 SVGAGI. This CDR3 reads CASSWDRGAGVYGYTF. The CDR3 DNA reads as TGTGCCAGCAGTTGGGACAGGGGGGCTGGGGTATATGGCTACACCTTC.

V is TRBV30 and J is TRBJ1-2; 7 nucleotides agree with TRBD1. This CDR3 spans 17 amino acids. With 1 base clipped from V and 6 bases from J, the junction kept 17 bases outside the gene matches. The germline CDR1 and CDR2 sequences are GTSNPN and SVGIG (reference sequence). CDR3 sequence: CAWSGQPRTGFEHGYTF. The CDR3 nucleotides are TGTGCCTGGAGTGGTCAACCTAGGACAGGTTTTGAGCATGGCTACACCTTC.

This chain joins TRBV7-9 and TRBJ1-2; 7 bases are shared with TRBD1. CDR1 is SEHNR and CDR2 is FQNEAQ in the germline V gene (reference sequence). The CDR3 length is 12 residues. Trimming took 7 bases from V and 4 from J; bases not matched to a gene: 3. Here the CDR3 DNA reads TGTGCCAGCACCCGGGACAGCTATGGCTACACCTTC. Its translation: CASTRDSYGYTF.

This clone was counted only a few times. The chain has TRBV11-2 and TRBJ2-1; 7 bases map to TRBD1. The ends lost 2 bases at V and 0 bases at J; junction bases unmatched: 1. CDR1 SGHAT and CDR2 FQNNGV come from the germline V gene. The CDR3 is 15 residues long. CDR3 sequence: CASSLKGASYNEQFF. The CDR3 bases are TGTGCCAGCAGCTTAAAGGGGGCCTCCTACAATGAGCAGTTCTTC.

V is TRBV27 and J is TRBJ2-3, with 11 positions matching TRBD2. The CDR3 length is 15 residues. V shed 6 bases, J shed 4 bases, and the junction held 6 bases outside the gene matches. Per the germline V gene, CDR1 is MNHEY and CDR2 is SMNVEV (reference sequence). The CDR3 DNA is TGTGCCAGCAGAAATCTAGCGGGAGGAGCAGATACGCAGTATTTT. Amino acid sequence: CASRNLAGGADTQYF.

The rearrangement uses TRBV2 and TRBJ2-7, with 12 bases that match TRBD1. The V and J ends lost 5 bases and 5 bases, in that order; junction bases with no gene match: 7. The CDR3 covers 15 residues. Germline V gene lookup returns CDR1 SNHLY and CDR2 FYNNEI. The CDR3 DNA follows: TGTGCCAGCAGTCTGCCCGGGACAGGGGGCCACGAGCAGTACTTC. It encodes CASSLPGTGGHEQYF.

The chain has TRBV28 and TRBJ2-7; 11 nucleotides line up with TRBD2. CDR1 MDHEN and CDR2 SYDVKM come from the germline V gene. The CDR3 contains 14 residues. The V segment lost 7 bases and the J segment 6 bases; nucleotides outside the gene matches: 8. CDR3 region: CASILAGGPGEQYF. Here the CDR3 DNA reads TGTGCCAGCATCTTAGCGGGGGGGCCGGGCGAGCAGTACTTC. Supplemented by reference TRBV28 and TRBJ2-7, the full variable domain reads DVKVTQSSRYLVKRTGEKVFLECVQDMDHENMFWYRQDPGLGLRLIYFSYDVKMKEKGDIPEGYSVSREKKERFSLILESASTNQTSMYLCASILAGGPGEQYFGPGTRLTVT.

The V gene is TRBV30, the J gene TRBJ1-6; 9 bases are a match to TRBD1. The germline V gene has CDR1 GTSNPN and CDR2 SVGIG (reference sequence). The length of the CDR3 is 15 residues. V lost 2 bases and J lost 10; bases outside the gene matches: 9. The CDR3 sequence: CAWSPKRQGVSPLHF. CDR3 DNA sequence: TGTGCCTGGAGTCCTAAAAGACAGGGGGTCTCACCCCTCCACTTT.

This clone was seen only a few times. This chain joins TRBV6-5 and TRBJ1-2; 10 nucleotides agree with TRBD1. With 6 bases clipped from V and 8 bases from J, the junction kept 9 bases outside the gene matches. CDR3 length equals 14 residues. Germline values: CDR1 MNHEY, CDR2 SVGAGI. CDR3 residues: CASSLNRDRGGYTF. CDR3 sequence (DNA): TGTGCCAGCAGCTTAAACCGGGACAGGGGCGGCTACACCTTC.